The clone carrying this T cell receptor beta chain has a count of ten or more. Its specificity is unknown. The CDR3 covers 14 residues. From germline, CDR1 is DFQATT and CDR2 SNEGSKA (reference sequence). The ends were cut back, 5 bases at V and 11 bases at J, with 24 bases in the middle. An equimolar mix of two oligonucleotides served as the beta constant-region primer for TRBC1 and TRBC2. Four rounds of PCR amplified the ligated cDNA using nested alpha and beta constant-region primers plus SP2. TCRdb recomputed calls from the UMI-ligation and nested PCR reads with MiXCR, one row per CDR3 protein. The data contain some 100,000 distinct CDR3 sequences, 7% to 8% of them seen just once; the ten biggest clones take up 1.6%. This sample was taken from a study of naive and memory T cell subsets. Study-wide findings and caveats: Naive and memory repertoire findings lacked a ground truth for validation. Over 85% of naive TCR sequences appeared only once, unlike memory subsets.

Sequential positive selection took CD4 T cells first, then CD8 T cells. The chain links TRBV20-1 to TRBJ1-1; possibly TRBD1 for D (5 bases). This sequence originates from a human donor in good health. Sequenced input: central memory CD4+ T cells from blood. In DNA, the CDR3 is TGCAGTGCTCCAAAGATAGGGGTGGATTGGGGGGCTTTCTTT. Amino acids: CSAPKIGVDWGAFF.